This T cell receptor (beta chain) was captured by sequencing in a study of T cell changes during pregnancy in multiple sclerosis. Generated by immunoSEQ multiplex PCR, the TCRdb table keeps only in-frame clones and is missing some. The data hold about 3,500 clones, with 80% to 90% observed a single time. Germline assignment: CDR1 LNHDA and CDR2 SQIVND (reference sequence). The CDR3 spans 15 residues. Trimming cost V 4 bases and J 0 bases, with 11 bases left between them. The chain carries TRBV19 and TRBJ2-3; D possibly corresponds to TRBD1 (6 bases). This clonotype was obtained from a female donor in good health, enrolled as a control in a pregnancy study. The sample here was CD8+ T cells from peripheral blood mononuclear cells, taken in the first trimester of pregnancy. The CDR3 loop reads CASSTWTASTDTQYF. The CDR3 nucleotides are TGTGCCAGTAGTACGTGGACAGCTAGCACAGATACGCAGTATTTT.